This entry lists 9 T cell receptor beta chains sequenced from one sample in a study of glioma-infiltrating T cells. Amplification of TCR alpha and beta CDR3 regions from RNA used iRepertoire nested multiplex PCR. TCRdb analysed the multiplex PCR reads with MiXCR anew, one entry per CDR3 protein. Of under 150,000 distinct CDR3 sequences listed, 30% to 40% are singletons. Sequenced material: glioma tissue, nonneoplastic brain tissue, or PBMCs (not recorded which). These TCRs come from a human donor with low-grade glioma or glioblastoma, undergoing nonglioma brain surgery, or in good health (not recorded which).

The chain couples TRBV4-3 to TRBJ2-1; 16 nucleotides match TRBD2. This CDR3 spans 16 amino acids. J was trimmed by 10 bases and V by 3 bases; bases with no gene match: 6. Germline-derived CDR1 and CDR2 are LGHNA and YSLEER. In DNA, the CDR3 is TGCGCCAGCAGCCATTCCCCGGGACTAGCGGGGGGGGAGCAGTTCTTC. Its protein product is CASSHSPGLAGGEQFF.

Regarding this clonotype: The junction and the germline gene differ at one end; a read error may be behind it. The chain recombines TRBV5-1 with TRBJ1-5; TRBD1 might be the D (6 bases). Germline values: CDR1 SGHRS, CDR2 YFSETQ. This CDR3 is 15 amino acids long. DNA of the CDR3: TGCGCCAGCAGCTTGGAGAACAGGGCCGATCAGCCCCAGAATTTT. Its translation: CASSLENRADQPQNF.

CDR3 sequence reads: CASSFVGQETQYF. The CDR3 DNA reads as TGTGCCAGCAGTTTCGTGGGCCAAGAGACCCAGTACTTC. The chain carries TRBV27 and TRBJ2-5, with no clear D. From germline, CDR1 is MNHEY and CDR2 SMNVEV (reference sequence). The V end lost 3 bases, the J end lost 1 base, and 6 bases lay between the germline ends. The length of the CDR3 is 13 residues.

The V gene is TRBV4-2, the J gene TRBJ1-2; possible D gene TRBD1, 5 bases. Per the germline V gene, CDR1 is LGHNA and CDR2 is YNFKEQ. The V and J ends lost 2 bases and 4 bases respectively, with 8 bases between them. The CDR3 runs to 13 residues. The CDR3, as DNA: TGTGCCAGCAGCCAAACAGACAGCTATGGCTACACCTTC. It is translated as CASSQTDSYGYTF.

The chain couples TRBV10-2 to TRBJ2-7, with 10 positions matching TRBD1. J lost 4 bases, V lost 8 bases, and 8 bases had no gene match. The CDR3 length is 14 residues. Per germline, CDR1 WSHSY and CDR2 SAAADI. The CDR3 sequence: CASVTGGIGYEQYF. For the CDR3, the DNA is TGCGCCAGCGTGACAGGGGGCATCGGTTACGAGCAGTACTTC.

In this sample, this clonotype turned up a few times. V and J are TRBV20-1 and TRBJ2-7; 8 bases line up with TRBD1. Germline lookup yields CDR1 DFQATT and CDR2 SNEGSKA (reference sequence). This CDR3 is 13 amino acids long. Unmatched junction bases numbered 7, after V lost 5 bases and J lost 4 bases. CDR3 nucleotides: TGCAGTGCTCCCGGACAGGGCTGGTACGAGCAGTACTTC. Protein sequence: CSAPGQGWYEQYF.

The CDR3 region is CASSRTLAVGSDTQYF. CDR3 nucleotides: TGTGCCAGCAGCCGAACACTAGCGGTCGGATCAGATACGCAGTATTTT. The V and J genes are TRBV3-1 and TRBJ2-3, with 8 bases aligning to TRBD2. CDR3 length: 16 residues. V shed 4 bases, J shed 4 bases, and the junction held 10 bases outside the gene matches. The germline gives CDR1 LGHDT, CDR2 YNNKEL (reference sequence).

This clonotype has only a few counts. The V call is TRBV6-2 or TRBV6-3, the J call TRBJ2-1; no firm D call. This CDR3 has 15 residues. The germline V gene has CDR1 MNHEY and CDR2 SVGEGT. The V end was cut by 5 bases, the J end by 5 bases, with 16 bases between. This chain's CDR3 is CASSPHQGYDNEQFF. The CDR3 DNA sequence: TGTGCCAGCAGTCCTCACCAAGGCTACGACAATGAGCAGTTCTTC.

This clonotype was counted once. The rearrangement links TRBV11-2 to TRBJ2-3; D is uncertain. Trimming removed 1 base at V and 0 bases at J, with 8 bases between. Per the germline V gene, CDR1 is SGHAT and CDR2 is FQNNGV. This CDR3 is 15 amino acids long. This chain's CDR3 is CASSLGASSTDTQYF. CDR3 bases: TGTGCCAGCAGCTTAGGGGCTTCTAGCACAGATACGCAGTATTTT.